This T cell receptor (beta chain) appears in the sequencing data of a study of regulatory T cells in long-lasting Graves disease. Time point in this sample: newly diagnosed GD, antithyroid drugs for less than 3 months. Generation of the TCR library employed RNA extracted from PBMCs. Through Arm-PCR of CDR3 regions and iRepertoire HTBI primers, TCR beta libraries were built. TCRdb redid the calling of the multiplex PCR reads with MiXCR, one entry per CDR3 protein. Of roughly 430,000 distinct CDR3 sequences in the sample, about 15% are singletons; the top ten hold about 10%. Points on this clonotype: A much larger clone differs by one base, so this may be a read error.

These sequences were also reported in another study, on T cells in Graves' hyperthyroidism and ophthalmopathy.

The sample here was peripheral blood mononuclear cells (PBMCs), taken at new diagnosis, from a patient treated with antithyroid drugs. The receptor comes from a woman younger than 45 with Graves disease.

The CDR3 bases are TGTGCCAGCGGCCCAGGTAGCGTGACGAGGGGTGAGCAGTTCTTC. Its translation is CASGPGSVTRGEQFF. J is TRBJ2-1 and V is TRBV11-1; D is perhaps TRBD1 or TRBD2 (5 bases each). The CDR3 sequence is 15 residues long. V was shortened by 8 bases and J by 9 bases, with 23 bases between the two germline ends. CDR1 is SGHAT, CDR2 FQDESV, per germline (reference sequence).